This TCR beta chain was retrieved from a study of blood T cell repertoires in COVID-19. This clone was counted between two and nine times. Per the authors' pipeline: Reference gene primer amplification yielded estimated nucleated cell counts. Some clones are missing from TCRdb's copy, which holds only in-frame ones; the method was immunoSEQ multiplex PCR. The V and J calls and clone size were taken over from that table, and D and trimming were inferred from the DNA. The data contain fewer than 110,000 clones, under 95% of them singletons. The source material was peripheral blood. This TCR was sampled from a woman in her 30s with acute or convalescent COVID-19.

The DNA for the CDR3 is TGTGCCAGCAGCGTAGCGCCCTCCAGCGGCACAGATACGCAGTATTTT. Its translation is CASSVAPSSGTDTQYF. The rearrangement joins TRBV9 to TRBJ2-3; D uncertain. This CDR3 comprises 16 residues. V was clipped by 0 bases and J by 1 base, with 12 bases between them. The germline CDR1 and CDR2 sequences are SGDLS and YYNGEE.